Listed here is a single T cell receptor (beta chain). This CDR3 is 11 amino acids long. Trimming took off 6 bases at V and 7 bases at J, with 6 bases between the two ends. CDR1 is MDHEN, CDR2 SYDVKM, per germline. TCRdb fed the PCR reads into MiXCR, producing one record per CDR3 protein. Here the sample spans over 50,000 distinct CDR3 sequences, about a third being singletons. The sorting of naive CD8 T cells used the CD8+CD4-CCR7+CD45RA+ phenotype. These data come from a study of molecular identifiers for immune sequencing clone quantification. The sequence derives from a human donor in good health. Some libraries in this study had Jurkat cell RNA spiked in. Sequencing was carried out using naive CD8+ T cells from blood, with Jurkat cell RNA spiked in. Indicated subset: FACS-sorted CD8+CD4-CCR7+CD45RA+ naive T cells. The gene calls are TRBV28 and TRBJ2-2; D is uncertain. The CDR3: CASSIYGELFF. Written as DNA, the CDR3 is TGTGCCAGCAGCATTTACGGGGAGCTGTTTTTT.